The clone carrying this T cell receptor beta chain was seen repeatedly, ten times or more. Antigen: not known. In TCRdb, the multiplex PCR reads were re-called with MiXCR into one record per CDR3 protein. The profile shows around 250,000 distinct CDR3 sequences, less than 40% of them singletons. The sample originates from a study of breast tumors, draining lymph nodes, adjacent tissues. The lymph nodes were axillary draining lymph nodes from breast cancer patients. CDR1 and CDR2 from the germline V gene are SGHRS and YFSETQ. Unmatched junction bases numbered 2, after V lost 0 bases and J lost 7 bases. This CDR3 contains 13 residues. Study results and caveats: Luminal-like breast cancer showed significantly greater tumor-nontumor repertoire similarity than basal-like breast cancer did. Findings are consistent with lymph node origin and intratumoral expansion of most tumor T cells. Tumors had less TCR diversity than lymph nodes, more than nontumor tissue. The lymph node origin of tumor T cells was framed as consistent with a hypothesis, not demonstrated.

The TCR comes from a female donor with breast cancer. Some clones in this sample may be carry-over from other donors' samples. Sample: axillary lymph node tissue. The genes are TRBV5-1 and TRBJ1-2, with 8 bases matching TRBD1. CDR3 DNA: TGCGCCAGCAGCTTGGAGGACAGGGCTGGCTACACCTTC. This encodes CASSLEDRAGYTF.